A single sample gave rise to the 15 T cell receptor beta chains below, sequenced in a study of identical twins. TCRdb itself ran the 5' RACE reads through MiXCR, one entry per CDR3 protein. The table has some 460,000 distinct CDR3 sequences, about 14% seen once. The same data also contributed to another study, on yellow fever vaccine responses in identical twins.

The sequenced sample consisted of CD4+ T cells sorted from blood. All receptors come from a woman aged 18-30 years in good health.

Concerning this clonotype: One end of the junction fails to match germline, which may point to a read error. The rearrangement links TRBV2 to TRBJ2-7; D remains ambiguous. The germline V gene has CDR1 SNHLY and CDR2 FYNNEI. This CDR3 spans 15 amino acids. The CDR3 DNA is TGTGCCAGCAGGGATCGCGCCCTCTCCTCCTCCGAGCAGTACTTC. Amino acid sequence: CASRDRALSSSEQYF.

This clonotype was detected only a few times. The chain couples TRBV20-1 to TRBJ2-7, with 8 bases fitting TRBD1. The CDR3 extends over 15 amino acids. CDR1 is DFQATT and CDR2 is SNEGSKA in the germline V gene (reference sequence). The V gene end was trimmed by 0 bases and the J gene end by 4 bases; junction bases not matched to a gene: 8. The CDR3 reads CSARDLGQGWYEQYF. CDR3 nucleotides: TGCAGTGCTAGAGACCTAGGACAGGGCTGGTACGAGCAGTACTTC.

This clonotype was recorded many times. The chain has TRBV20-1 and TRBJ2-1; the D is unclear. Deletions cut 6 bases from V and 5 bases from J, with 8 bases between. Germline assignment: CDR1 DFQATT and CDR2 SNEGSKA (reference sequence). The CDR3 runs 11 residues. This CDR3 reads CSATSHNEQFF. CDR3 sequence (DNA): TGCAGTGCCACCTCACACAATGAGCAGTTCTTC.

The CDR3: CATTPGTGNYGYTF. The DNA of the CDR3 is TGTGCCACGACCCCCGGGACAGGAAACTATGGCTACACCTTC. The V and J genes are TRBV28 and TRBJ1-2; 8 bases match TRBD1. CDR3 length: 14 residues. The V and J ends lost 10 bases and 2 bases, in that order; junction bases with no gene match: 9. Germline V gives CDR1 MDHEN, CDR2 SYDVKM.

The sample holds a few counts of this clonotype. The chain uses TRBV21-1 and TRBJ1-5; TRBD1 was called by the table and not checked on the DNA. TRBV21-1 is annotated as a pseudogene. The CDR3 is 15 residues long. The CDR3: CASSRDTIVDQPQHF. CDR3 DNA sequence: TGTGCCAGCAGCAGGGACACGATAGTCGATCAGCCCCAGCATTTT.

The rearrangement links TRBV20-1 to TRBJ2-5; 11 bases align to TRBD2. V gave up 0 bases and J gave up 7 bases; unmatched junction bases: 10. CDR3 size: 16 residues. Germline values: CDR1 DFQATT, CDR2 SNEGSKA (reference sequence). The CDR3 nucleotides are TGCAGTGCTAGAGATCTTACTAGCGGGAGAAGGGGGACCCAGTACTTC. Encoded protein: CSARDLTSGRRGTQYF.

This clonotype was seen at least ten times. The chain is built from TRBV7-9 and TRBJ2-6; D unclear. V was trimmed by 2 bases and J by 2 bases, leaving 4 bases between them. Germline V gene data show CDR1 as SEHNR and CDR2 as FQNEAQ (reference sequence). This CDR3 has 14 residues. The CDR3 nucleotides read TGTGCCAGCAGCTTAACTCCTGGGGCCAACGTCCTGACTTTC. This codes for CASSLTPGANVLTF. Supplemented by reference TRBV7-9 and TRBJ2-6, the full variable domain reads DTGVSQNPRHKITKRGQNVTFRCDPISEHNRLYWYRQTLGQGPEFLTYFQNEAQLEKSRLLSDRFSAERPKGSFSTLEIQRTEQGDSAMYLCASSLTPGANVLTFGAGSRLTVL.

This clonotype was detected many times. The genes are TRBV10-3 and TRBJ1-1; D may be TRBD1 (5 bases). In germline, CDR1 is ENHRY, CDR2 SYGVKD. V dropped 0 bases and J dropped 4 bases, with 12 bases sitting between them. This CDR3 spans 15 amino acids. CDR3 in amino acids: CAISESMQGRTEAFF. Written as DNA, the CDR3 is TGTGCCATCAGTGAGTCCATGCAGGGTCGCACTGAAGCTTTCTTT.

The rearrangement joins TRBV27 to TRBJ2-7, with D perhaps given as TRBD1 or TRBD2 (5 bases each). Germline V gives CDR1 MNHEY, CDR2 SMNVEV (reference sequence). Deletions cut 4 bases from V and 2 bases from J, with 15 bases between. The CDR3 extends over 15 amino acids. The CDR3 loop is CASSYRDPSPYEQYF. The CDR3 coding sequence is TGTGCCAGCAGTTACCGGGACCCGAGCCCCTACGAGCAGTACTTC.

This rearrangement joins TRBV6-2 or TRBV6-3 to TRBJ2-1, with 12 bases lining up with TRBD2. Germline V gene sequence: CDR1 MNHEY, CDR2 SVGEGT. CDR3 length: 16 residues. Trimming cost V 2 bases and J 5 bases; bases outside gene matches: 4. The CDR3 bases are TGTGCCAGCAGTTACCCAACTAGCGGGAGGCACAATGAGCAGTTCTTC. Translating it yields CASSYPTSGRHNEQFF.

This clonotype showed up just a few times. CDR3 in amino acids: CASSPGLTGRPGELFF. For the CDR3, the DNA is TGTGCCAGCAGTCCGGGCCTGACAGGGAGGCCCGGGGAGCTGTTTTTT. This chain connects TRBV28 to TRBJ2-2, with a possible D match to TRBD1 (7 bases). The ends were cut back, 5 bases at V and 6 bases at J, with 19 bases in the middle. The CDR3 loop spans 16 amino acids. Germline values: CDR1 MDHEN, CDR2 SYDVKM.

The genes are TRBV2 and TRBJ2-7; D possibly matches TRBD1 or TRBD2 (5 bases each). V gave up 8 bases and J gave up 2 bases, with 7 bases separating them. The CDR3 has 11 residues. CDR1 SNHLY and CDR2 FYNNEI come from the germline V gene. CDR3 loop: CASLGAYEQYF. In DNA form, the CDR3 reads TGTGCCAGCCTGGGGGCCTACGAGCAGTACTTC. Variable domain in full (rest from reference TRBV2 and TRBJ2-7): EPEVTQTPSHQVTQMGQEVILRCVPISNHLYFYWYRQILGQKVEFLVSFYNNEISEKSEIFDDQFSVERPDGSNFTLKIRSTKLEDSAMYFCASLGAYEQYFGPGTRLTVT.

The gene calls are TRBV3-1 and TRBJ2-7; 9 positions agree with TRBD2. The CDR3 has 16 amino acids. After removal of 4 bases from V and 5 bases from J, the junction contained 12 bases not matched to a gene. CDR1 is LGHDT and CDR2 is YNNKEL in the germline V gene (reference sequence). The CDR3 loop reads CASSREFGGRANEQYF. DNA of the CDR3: TGTGCCAGCAGCCGGGAGTTTGGCGGGAGGGCAAACGAGCAGTACTTC.

CDR3 sequence reads: CASSRSGRAYHEQYF. The CDR3 DNA reads as TGTGCCAGCAGTCGCAGCGGGAGGGCTTACCACGAGCAGTACTTC. The rearrangement links TRBV3-1 to TRBJ2-7, with TRBD2 matching 10 bases. This CDR3 comprises 15 residues. The germline V gene encodes CDR1 LGHDT and CDR2 YNNKEL (reference sequence). Trimming removed 6 bases from V and 5 bases from J; junction bases left unmatched: 10.

The CDR3 DNA follows: TGCGCCAGCAGCCCCCGGCTCGACAATGAGCAGTTCTTC. This gives the protein CASSPRLDNEQFF. V usage is TRBV5-1 and J usage is TRBJ2-1; no clear D gene. Germline values: CDR1 SGHRS, CDR2 YFSETQ. The V end lost 4 bases, the J end lost 5 bases, and 10 bases lay between the germline ends. The CDR3 is 13 amino acids.